The clone carrying this T cell receptor (beta chain) was seen once. The CDR3 runs 14 residues. The germline V gene encodes CDR1 SGHDN and CDR2 FVKESK. Trimming took 4 bases from V and 7 from J, leaving 11 bases between them. Profiling relied on immunoSEQ multiplex PCR, and the TCRdb table lists in-frame clones only, not all of them. The sample has 85,000 to 100,000 clones, roughly two thirds seen once. This specimen comes from a study of shared clonotypes between healthy human individuals. The genes are TRBV14 and TRBJ1-6, with unresolved D. The TCR was taken from a man younger than 40 in good health. Specimen: memory CD8+ T cells sorted from blood. Described subset: CD45RO+ cells pooled with CCR7-negative TemRA cells. The CDR3 reads CASSRPMGNSPLHF. The CDR3 DNA reads TGTGCCAGCAGCCGACCAATGGGGAATTCACCCCTCCACTTT.